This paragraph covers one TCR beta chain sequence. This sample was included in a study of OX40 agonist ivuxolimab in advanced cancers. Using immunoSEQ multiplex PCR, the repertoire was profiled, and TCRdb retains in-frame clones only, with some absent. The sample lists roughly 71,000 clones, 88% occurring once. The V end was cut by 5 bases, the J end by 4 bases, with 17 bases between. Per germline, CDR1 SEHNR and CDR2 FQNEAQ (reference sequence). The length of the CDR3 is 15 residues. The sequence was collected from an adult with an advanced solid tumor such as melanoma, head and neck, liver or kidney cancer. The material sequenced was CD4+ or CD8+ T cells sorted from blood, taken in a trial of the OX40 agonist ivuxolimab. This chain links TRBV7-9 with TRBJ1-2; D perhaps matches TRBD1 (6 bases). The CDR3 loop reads CASSPYREGGYGYTF. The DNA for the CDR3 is TGTGCCAGCAGCCCGTACCGAGAAGGGGGCTATGGCTACACCTTC.